The 19 T cell receptor beta chains below come from one sample, sequenced in a study of blood T cells in healthy people across ages (dated by TCRdb to 2013 to 2016). The library was prepared using 5' RACE. TCRdb lists the instrument as Illumina HiSeq 2500. A second PCR of about 6 to 12 cycles was run with a J-beta primer mix and a sample-barcoded 5' primer. TCRdb reprocessed the public reads (quality trimming at Q25 with fastp, clone calling with MiXCR) and kept in-frame beta chains. Merged by CDR3 protein, the rows form single entries marked with the most common genes and DNA. The sample data list approximately 1.5 million distinct CDR3 sequences, and about 45% of these were observed just once. The ten most abundant clones make up around 4% of the sample. The sequenced sample consisted of blood. These TCRs come from a young woman in good health.

The chain recombines TRBV20-1 with TRBJ1-5; 9 nucleotides match TRBD1. This CDR3 has 13 amino acids. The germline CDR1 and CDR2 sequences are DFQATT and SNEGSKA (reference sequence). With V trimmed by 6 bases and J by 9 bases, 9 bases remained unmatched. CDR3 sequence (DNA): TGCAGTGCATCGGGACAGGGCCAGGGGCCCCAGCATTTT. Protein product: CSASGQGQGPQHF.

This chain connects TRBV4-2 to TRBJ2-1; 8 bases agree with TRBD1. Germline V gene lookup returns CDR1 LGHNA and CDR2 YNFKEQ. CDR3 size: 13 residues. V was pared by 2 bases and J by 7 bases, with 1 base of the junction left unmatched. CDR3 nucleotide sequence: TGTGCCAGCAGCCAACGGACAGGGAATGAGCAGTTCTTC. Translation gives CASSQRTGNEQFF.

DNA of the CDR3: TGTGCCAGCAGCTTAGGACCTGTTTTGGATCTCTATGGCTACACCTTC. It encodes CASSLGPVLDLYGYTF. This chain joins TRBV5-6 and TRBJ1-2; no reliable D call. Per the germline V gene, CDR1 is SGHDT and CDR2 is YYEEEE. The CDR3 is 16 residues long. Deletions cut 2 bases from V and 4 bases from J, with 18 bases between.

V is TRBV3-1 and J is TRBJ1-4, with D uncertain. The germline CDR1 and CDR2 sequences are LGHDT and YNNKEL (reference sequence). Trimming pared 4 bases from V and 1 base from J, leaving 16 bases between. The CDR3 spans 17 residues. CDR3 nucleotide sequence: TGTGCCAGCAGCCCCAAATCATACAGAGGAACTAATGAAAAACTGTTTTTT. Its translation: CASSPKSYRGTNEKLFF.

CDR3 DNA sequence: TGCGCCAGCAGCCCGGTGGGGGAGTTAGGATACGAGCAGTACTTC. The encoded protein is CASSPVGELGYEQYF. This rearrangement joins TRBV5-1 to TRBJ2-7; the D call may be TRBD1 or TRBD2 (5 bases each). The CDR3 runs 15 residues. The germline V gene encodes CDR1 SGHRS and CDR2 YFSETQ. Trimming left V 4 bases short and J 4 bases short, with 18 bases between.

The chain employs TRBV27 and TRBJ2-5; a weak D match, TRBD1 (6 bases). CDR1 and CDR2 from the germline V gene are MNHEY and SMNVEV (reference sequence). V was trimmed by 1 base and J by 7 bases, leaving 13 bases between them. This CDR3 has 14 residues. The CDR3 nucleotides are TGTGCCAGCAGTTTATACGGGACAAAGGGGACCCAGTACTTC. This gives the protein CASSLYGTKGTQYF.

This clonotype was recorded a few times. This chain connects TRBV20-1 to TRBJ2-7; no clear D gene. Per germline, CDR1 DFQATT and CDR2 SNEGSKA (reference sequence). CDR3 size: 13 residues. The V end was cut by 5 bases, the J end by 7 bases, with 18 bases between. The CDR3 DNA follows: TGCAGTGCTCGCCGAGCGAACCACAATGAGCAGTACTTC. Translating gives CSARRANHNEQYF.

CDR3 in amino acids: CSARAPRGLGETQYF. CDR3 bases: TGCAGTGCTAGGGCTCCCAGGGGGCTAGGTGAGACCCAGTACTTC. The chain joins TRBV20-1 to TRBJ2-7, with 8 bases lining up with TRBD1. The end of the DNA aligns better with TRBJ2-5, so the J call may be wrong. Looked up from germline, CDR1 is DFQATT and CDR2 is SNEGSKA (reference sequence). This CDR3 comprises 15 residues.

The chain couples TRBV5-6 to TRBJ2-2; TRBD1 agrees at 8 bases. Germline V lookup: CDR1 SGHDT, CDR2 YYEEEE. This CDR3 contains 16 residues. After removal of 0 bases from V and 4 bases from J, the junction contained 5 bases not matched to a gene. The CDR3 DNA sequence: TGTGCCAGCAGCTTGGTAGGGACAGGTTCCACCGGGGAGCTGTTTTTT. Translating it yields CASSLVGTGSTGELFF.

This clonotype was detected a few times. The V and J genes are TRBV2 and TRBJ2-7, with D possibly being TRBD2 (6 bases). Germline V gives CDR1 SNHLY, CDR2 FYNNEI. The CDR3 runs 13 residues. The V end lost 7 bases, the J end lost 2 bases, and 12 bases lay between the germline ends. The CDR3 region is CASKDSGAYEQYF. The CDR3 nucleotides read TGTGCCAGCAAAGATAGCGGAGCCTACGAGCAGTACTTC.

This clonotype was picked up a small number of times. The rearrangement uses TRBV29-1 and TRBJ1-1, with D unclear. Trimming took off 3 bases at V and 0 bases at J, with 8 bases between the two ends. Germline V gives CDR1 SQVTM, CDR2 ANQGSEA. The length of the CDR3 is 13 residues. The CDR3 coding sequence is TGCAGCGTTGATCCAGGCCTGAACACTGAAGCTTTCTTT. Amino acid sequence: CSVDPGLNTEAFF.

This clonotype was detected a few times. This chain links TRBV20-1 with TRBJ2-7; the match to TRBD1 covers 10 bases. This CDR3 comprises 14 residues. Losses at the gene ends were 1 base for V and 2 bases for J; bases not matched to a gene: 2. CDR1 and CDR2 (germline): DFQATT, SNEGSKA (reference sequence). CDR3 sequence reads: CSARAGTGAYEQYF. CDR3 bases: TGCAGTGCTAGAGCCGGGACAGGGGCCTACGAGCAGTACTTC.

V gene TRBV5-6 combines with J gene TRBJ2-5, with 8 bases matching TRBD1. The J call is uncertain, as TRBJ2-7 better fits the DNA end. This CDR3 region has 13 residues. CDR1 and CDR2 (germline): SGHDT, YYEEEE. CDR3 sequence reads: CASSLTGGREQYF. CDR3 DNA sequence: TGTGCCAGCAGCTTGACAGGGGGACGCGAGCAGTACTTC.

The CDR3 DNA follows: TGTGCCAGCAGTCCCCGCCCGGCCTATGGCTACACCTTC. It is translated as CASSPRPAYGYTF. This sequence joins TRBV6-5 and TRBJ1-2; D remains unclear. There are 13 residues in the CDR3. V shed 5 bases and J shed 4 bases, with 11 bases lying between them. The germline CDR1 and CDR2 sequences are MNHEY and SVGAGI.

This clonotype occurred many times. The chain has TRBV2 and TRBJ1-4; 7 nucleotides line up with TRBD1. The CDR3 has 14 amino acids. V lost 7 bases, J lost 0 bases, and 2 bases stayed unmatched. Per the germline V gene, CDR1 is SNHLY and CDR2 is FYNNEI. The chain's CDR3 is CASTGTATNEKLFF. Written as DNA, the CDR3 is TGTGCCAGCACTGGGACAGCAACTAATGAAAAACTGTTTTTT.

The J gene is TRBJ2-7, the V gene TRBV2; 8 nucleotides match TRBD1. Germline CDR1 reads SNHLY; CDR2 reads FYNNEI. The CDR3 runs to 17 residues. Losses at the gene ends were 6 bases for V and 0 bases for J; bases not matched to a gene: 13. CDR3 sequence (DNA): TGTGCCAGCAGACCCGGACAGGGTCGTTTGCCCTCCTACGAGCAGTACTTC. It encodes CASRPGQGRLPSYEQYF.

Points on this clonotype: A junction end diverges from the germline sequence, so it may reflect a read error. The chain is built from TRBV6-6 and TRBJ2-5; no clear D. The CDR3 is made up of 16 amino acids. Per the germline V gene, CDR1 is MNHNY and CDR2 is SVGAGI (reference sequence). The CDR3 DNA sequence: TGTGCCAGCAGTTACCTGGCCCTTCCCAATAAAGAAACCCAGTACTTC. Translated, it gives CASSYLALPNKETQYF.

This clonotype has more than one count but fewer than ten. The chain is built from TRBV4-1 and TRBJ1-4; 7 bases are a match to TRBD1. The length of the CDR3 is 14 residues. V was clipped by 3 bases and J by 7 bases; unmatched bases: 5. CDR1 and CDR2 from the germline V gene are MGHRA and YSYEKL. The CDR3 loop is CASSQDRTSEKLFF. The CDR3 nucleotides are TGCGCCAGCAGCCAGGACAGGACAAGTGAAAAACTGTTTTTT.

This clonotype occurred a few times. This chain links TRBV7-9 with TRBJ1-2, with D perhaps TRBD1 (5 bases). The V gene's germline CDR1 is SEHNR and CDR2 FQNEAQ (reference sequence). The CDR3 contains 14 residues. Trimming shortened V by 5 bases and J by 0 bases, and 10 bases separated the two germline ends. The CDR3 DNA is TGTGCCAGCAGCGCGGACACCGCTAACTATGGCTACACCTTC. It yields the protein CASSADTANYGYTF.